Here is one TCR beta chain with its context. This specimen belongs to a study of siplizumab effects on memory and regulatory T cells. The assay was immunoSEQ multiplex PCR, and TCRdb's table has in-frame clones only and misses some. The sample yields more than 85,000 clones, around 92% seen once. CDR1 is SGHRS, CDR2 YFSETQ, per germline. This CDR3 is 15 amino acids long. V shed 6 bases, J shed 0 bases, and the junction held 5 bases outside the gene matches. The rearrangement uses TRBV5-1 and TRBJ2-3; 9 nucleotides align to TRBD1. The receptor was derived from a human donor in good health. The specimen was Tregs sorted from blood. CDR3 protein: CASTWDRASTDTQYF. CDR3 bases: TGCGCCAGCACCTGGGACAGGGCTAGCACAGATACGCAGTATTTT. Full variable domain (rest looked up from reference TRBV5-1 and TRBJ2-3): KAGVTQTPRYLIKTRGQQVTLSCSPISGHRSVSWYQQTPGQGLQFLFEYFSETQRNKGNFPGRFSGRQFSNSRSEMNVSTLELGDSALYLCASTWDRASTDTQYFGPGTRLTVL.